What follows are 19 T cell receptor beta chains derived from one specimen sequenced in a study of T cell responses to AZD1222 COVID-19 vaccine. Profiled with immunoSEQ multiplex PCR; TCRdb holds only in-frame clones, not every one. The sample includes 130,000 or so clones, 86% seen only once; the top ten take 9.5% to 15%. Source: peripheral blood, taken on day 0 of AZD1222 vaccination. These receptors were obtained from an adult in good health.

The CDR3 DNA follows: TGTGCCAGCAGCGTAGGAGGAGGCCCGTGGGAAAAACTGTTTTTT. This encodes CASSVGGGPWEKLFF. The chain carries TRBV9 and TRBJ1-4, with D uncertain. The V gene lost 0 bases and the J gene lost 8 bases, with 14 bases spanning the gap. CDR3 length: 15 residues. Germline CDR1 and CDR2: SGDLS and YYNGEE.

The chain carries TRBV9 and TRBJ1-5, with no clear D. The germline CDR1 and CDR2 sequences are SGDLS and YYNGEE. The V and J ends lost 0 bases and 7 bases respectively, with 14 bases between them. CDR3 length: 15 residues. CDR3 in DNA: TGTGCCAGCAGCGTAGACGGGGAAGTTGTACAGCCCCAGCATTTT. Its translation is CASSVDGEVVQPQHF.

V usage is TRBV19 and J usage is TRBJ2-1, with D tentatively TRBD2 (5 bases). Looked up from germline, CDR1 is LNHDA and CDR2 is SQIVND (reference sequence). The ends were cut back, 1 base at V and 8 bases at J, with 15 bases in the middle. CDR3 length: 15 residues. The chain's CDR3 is CASSIVGGRGHEQFF. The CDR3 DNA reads TGTGCCAGTAGTATAGTTGGCGGGCGAGGGCATGAGCAGTTCTTC.

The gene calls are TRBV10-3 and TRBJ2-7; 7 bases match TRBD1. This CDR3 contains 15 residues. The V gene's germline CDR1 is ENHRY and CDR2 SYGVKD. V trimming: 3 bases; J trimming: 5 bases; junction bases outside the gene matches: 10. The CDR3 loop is CAISDPGTVNDEQYF. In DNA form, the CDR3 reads TGTGCCATCAGTGATCCCGGGACAGTAAATGACGAGCAGTACTTC.

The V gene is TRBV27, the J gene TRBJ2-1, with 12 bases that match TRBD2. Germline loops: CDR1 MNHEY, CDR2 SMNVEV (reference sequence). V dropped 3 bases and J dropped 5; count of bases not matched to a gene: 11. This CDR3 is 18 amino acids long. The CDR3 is CASSLTSGSLFAHNEQFF. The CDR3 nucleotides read TGTGCCAGCAGTTTGACTAGCGGGAGTCTTTTCGCTCACAATGAGCAGTTCTTC.

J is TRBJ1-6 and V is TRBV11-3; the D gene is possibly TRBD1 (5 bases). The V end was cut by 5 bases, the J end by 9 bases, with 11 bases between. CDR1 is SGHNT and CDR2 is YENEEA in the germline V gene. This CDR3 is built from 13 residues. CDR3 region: CASSRTRGSPLHF. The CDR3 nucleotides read TGTGCCAGCAGCCGGACACGGGGTTCACCCCTCCACTTT.

CDR3 in amino acids: CASSFGVPSYEQYF. The CDR3, as DNA: TGTGCCAGCAGCTTTGGGGTCCCTTCCTACGAGCAGTACTTC. The gene calls are TRBV13 and TRBJ2-7; D not resolved. Per germline, CDR1 PRHDT and CDR2 FYEKMQ (reference sequence). V was pared by 3 bases and J by 1 base, with 10 bases between. This CDR3 has 14 amino acids. Full variable domain (missing parts from reference TRBV13 and TRBJ2-7): AAGVIQSPRHLIKEKRETATLKCYPIPRHDTVYWYQQGPGQDPQFLISFYEKMQSDKGSIPDRFSAQQFSDYHSELNMSSLELGDSALYFCASSFGVPSYEQYFGPGTRLTVT.

The CDR3 region is CASSWGNEQYF. DNA for the CDR3: TGTGCCAGTAGTTGGGGGAACGAGCAGTACTTC. This chain links TRBV19 with TRBJ2-7; either TRBD1 or TRBD2 may supply D (5 bases each). The germline V gene has CDR1 LNHDA and CDR2 SQIVND (reference sequence). The CDR3 has 11 residues. V was cut by 5 bases and J by 5 bases, with 7 bases left in between.

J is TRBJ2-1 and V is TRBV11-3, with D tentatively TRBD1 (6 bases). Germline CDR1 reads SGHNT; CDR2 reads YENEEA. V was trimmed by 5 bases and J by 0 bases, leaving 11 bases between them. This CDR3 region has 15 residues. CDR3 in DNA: TGTGCCAGCAGCGAGGACAGTCCCTCCTACAATGAGCAGTTCTTC. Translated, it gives CASSEDSPSYNEQFF.

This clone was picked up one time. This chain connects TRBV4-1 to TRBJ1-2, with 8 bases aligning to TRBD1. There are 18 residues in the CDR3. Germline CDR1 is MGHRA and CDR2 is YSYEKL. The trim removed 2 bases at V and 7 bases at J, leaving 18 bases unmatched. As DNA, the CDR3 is TGCGCCAGCAGCCAATCAAATGCGGACAGGGCCTCCGCGCGTGGCTACACCTTC. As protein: CASSQSNADRASARGYTF.

DNA of the CDR3: TGTGCCAGCAGCCCCGCCAGAGGGGGCGTTCAAACCGGGGAGCTGTTTTTT. Encoded protein: CASSPARGGVQTGELFF. The V gene is TRBV7-3, the J gene TRBJ2-2; 7 nucleotides match TRBD1. The length of the CDR3 is 17 residues. Trimming cost V 5 bases and J 5 bases; bases outside gene matches: 14. The germline V gene encodes CDR1 SGHTA and CDR2 FQGTGA.

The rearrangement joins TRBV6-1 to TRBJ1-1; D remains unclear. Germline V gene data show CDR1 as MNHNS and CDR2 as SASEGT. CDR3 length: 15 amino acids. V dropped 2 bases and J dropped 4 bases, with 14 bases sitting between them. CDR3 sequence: CASSESVGVSTEAFF. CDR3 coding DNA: TGTGCCAGCAGTGAATCTGTGGGAGTGAGCACTGAAGCTTTCTTT.

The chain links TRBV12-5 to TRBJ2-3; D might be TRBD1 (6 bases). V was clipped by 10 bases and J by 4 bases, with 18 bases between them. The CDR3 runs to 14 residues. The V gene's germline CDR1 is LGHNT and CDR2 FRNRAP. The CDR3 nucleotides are TGTGCTAATCCTACAGGTAAGGGGGCAGATACGCAGTATTTT. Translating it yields CANPTGKGADTQYF.

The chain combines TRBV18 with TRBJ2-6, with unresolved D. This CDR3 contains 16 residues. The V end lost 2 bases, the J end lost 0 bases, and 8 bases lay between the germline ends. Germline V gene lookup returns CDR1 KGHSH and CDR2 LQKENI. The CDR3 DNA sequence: TGTGCCAGCTCACCAACCGCCAGCTCTGGGGCCAACGTCCTGACTTTC. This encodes CASSPTASSGANVLTF.

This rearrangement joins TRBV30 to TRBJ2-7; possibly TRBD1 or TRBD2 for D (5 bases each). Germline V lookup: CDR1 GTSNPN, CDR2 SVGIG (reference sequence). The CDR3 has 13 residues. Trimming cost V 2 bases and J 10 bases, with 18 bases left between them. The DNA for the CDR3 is TGTGCCTGGAGTCCCAGAGGGGTAAGGGCCCAGTACTTC. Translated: CAWSPRGVRAQYF.

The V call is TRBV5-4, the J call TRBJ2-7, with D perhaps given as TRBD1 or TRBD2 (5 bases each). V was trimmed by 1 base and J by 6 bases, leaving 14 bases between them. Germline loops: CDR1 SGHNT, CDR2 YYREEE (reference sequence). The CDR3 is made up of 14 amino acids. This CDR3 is CASSLTYGAPEQYF. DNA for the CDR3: TGTGCCAGCAGCTTGACATACGGGGCTCCCGAGCAGTACTTC.

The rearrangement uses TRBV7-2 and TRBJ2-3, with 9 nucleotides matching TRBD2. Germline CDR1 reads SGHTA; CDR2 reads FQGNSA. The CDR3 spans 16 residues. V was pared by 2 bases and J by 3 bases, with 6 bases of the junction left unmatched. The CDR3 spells CASSLRLSGSTDTQYF. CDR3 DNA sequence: TGTGCCAGCAGCTTACGTCTTAGCGGGAGTACAGATACGCAGTATTTT.

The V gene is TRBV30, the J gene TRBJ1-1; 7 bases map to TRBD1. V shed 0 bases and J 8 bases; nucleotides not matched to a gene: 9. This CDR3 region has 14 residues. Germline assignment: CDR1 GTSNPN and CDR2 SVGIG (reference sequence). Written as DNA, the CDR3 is TGTGCCTGGAGTGTACTCAGGTACAGGGGAGAAGCTTTCTTT. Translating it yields CAWSVLRYRGEAFF.

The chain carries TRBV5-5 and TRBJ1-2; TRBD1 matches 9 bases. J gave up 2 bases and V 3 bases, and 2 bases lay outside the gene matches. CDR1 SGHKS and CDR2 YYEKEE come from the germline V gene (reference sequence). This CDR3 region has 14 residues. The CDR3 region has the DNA TGTGCCAGCAGCTCGGGACAGGGAAACTATGGCTACACCTTC. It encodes CASSSGQGNYGYTF.